Listed here are 2 T cell receptor beta chains from one sample, sequenced in a study of PD-L1 blockade in urothelial cancer. As for time point: peripheral blood 6 weeks after treatment start. The assay was immunoSEQ multiplex PCR, and TCRdb's table has in-frame clones only and misses some. The sample yields 35,000 to 55,000 clones, roughly four fifths seen once. This specimen was PBMCs, taken around atezolizumab (anti-PD-L1) treatment. All receptors come from a man aged 55-75 years with urothelial cancer.

This clone came up once. The V gene is TRBV6-6, the J gene TRBJ1-6, with TRBD1 as a possible D gene (6 bases). Germline V gives CDR1 MNHNY, CDR2 SVGAGI (reference sequence). Trimming pared 7 bases from V and 8 bases from J, leaving 18 bases between. The CDR3 spans 15 residues. The CDR3 DNA is TGTGCCAGCAAGAAGACCAGGGGTCCGGATTCACCCCTCCACTTT. The encoded protein is CASKKTRGPDSPLHF.

The rearrangement uses TRBV28 and TRBJ2-1; D gene unclear. CDR3 length: 17 residues. CDR1 and CDR2 (germline): MDHEN, SYDVKM. Trimming removed 5 bases from V and 8 bases from J, with 25 bases in between. The CDR3 bases are TGTGCCAGCAGTAAAAGCTCTATGCGGCTTAAAGGCGATGAGCAGTTCTTC. Its protein product is CASSKSSMRLKGDEQFF.